The 14 T cell receptor beta chains in this list originate from one sample, sequenced in a study of T cell responses to AZD1222 COVID-19 vaccine (TCRdb year 2021). The label giving this sample's time point can be read as: about 28 days (+/-7) after the second vaccine dose. Library prep was done by the immunoSEQ multiplex PCR assay. TCRdb mirrors the immuneACCESS table, restricted to in-frame sequences. Some clones are absent from its copies; in checked studies, under half trace to an unresolved V gene, and the reason for the others is unknown. A total of 150,000 to 200,000 clones appear in this sample, roughly 92% of them only once. The biggest ten clones account for 3% to 3.5% of the sample. Source: peripheral blood, taken 28 days after the second AZD1222 dose. The receptors were gathered from an adult who received the AZD1222 COVID-19 vaccine.

The J gene is TRBJ2-2, the V gene TRBV28; the D gene is possibly TRBD2 (6 bases). CDR1 and CDR2 (germline): MDHEN, SYDVKM. V shed 8 bases and J shed 1 base, with 11 bases lying between them. The CDR3 is 14 residues long. The CDR3 nucleotides are TGTGCCAGCGCGGGAAGGGAGAACACCGGGGAGCTGTTTTTT. It codes for CASAGRENTGELFF.

The rearrangement joins TRBV7-3 to TRBJ2-2; TRBD2 might be the D (5 bases). The germline V gene encodes CDR1 SGHTA and CDR2 FQGTGA. Trimming removed 1 base from V and 4 bases from J, with 10 bases in between. The CDR3 contains 15 residues. The CDR3 region has the DNA TGTGCCAGCAGCTTAATGTCTAGCCTCACCGGGGAGCTGTTTTTT. Its protein product is CASSLMSSLTGELFF.

V usage is TRBV7-3 and J usage is TRBJ2-1; D unclear. V was pared by 4 bases and J by 5 bases, with 12 bases between. This CDR3 contains 14 residues. The germline V gene has CDR1 SGHTA and CDR2 FQGTGA. For the CDR3, the DNA is TGTGCCAGCAGCTACTTAGGGTTTAACAATGAGCAGTTCTTC. This sequence encodes CASSYLGFNNEQFF.

The chain combines TRBV27 with TRBJ1-5, with TRBD1 matching 9 bases. Germline V CDR1 and CDR2: MNHEY, SMNVEV (reference sequence). The ends lost 3 bases at V and 8 bases at J; junction bases unmatched: 11. There are 16 residues in the CDR3. The CDR3 DNA sequence: TGTGCCAGCAGTTTGACCCCGCGACAGGGGGTGAAGCCCCAGCATTTT. As protein: CASSLTPRQGVKPQHF.

V gene TRBV30 combines with J gene TRBJ1-6; D remains ambiguous. Trimming stripped 4 bases from V and 7 bases from J, with 8 bases between. Germline-derived CDR1 and CDR2 are GTSNPN and SVGIG (reference sequence). This CDR3 region has 12 residues. The CDR3 region has the DNA TGTGCCTGGATGGTAGGAAATTCACCCCTCCACTTT. It specifies CAWMVGNSPLHF.

This clone appeared a single time. This sample also contains other DNA sequences that code for the same CDR3. This sequence joins TRBV5-4 and TRBJ2-3, with a possible D match to TRBD1 (7 bases). The V and J ends lost 3 bases and 1 base respectively, with 12 bases between them. CDR1 is SGHNT, CDR2 YYREEE, per germline (reference sequence). The CDR3 is 15 amino acids. The CDR3 sequence: CASSSRDSRTDTQYF. CDR3 DNA sequence: TGTGCCAGCAGCTCGCGGGACAGCCGCACAGATACGCAGTATTTT.

The V gene is TRBV7-3, the J gene TRBJ2-3, with D possibly matching TRBD2 (6 bases). Looked up from germline, CDR1 is SGHTA and CDR2 is FQGTGA. V dropped 2 bases and J dropped 3 bases, with 12 bases sitting between them. This CDR3 comprises 15 residues. CDR3 nucleotide sequence: TGTGCCAGCAGCTTAGGGTCTAGCGATACAGATACGCAGTATTTT. Translating gives CASSLGSSDTDTQYF. Full variable domain (missing parts from reference TRBV7-3 and TRBJ2-3): GAGVSQTPSNKVTEKGKYVELRCDPISGHTALYWYRQSLGQGPEFLIYFQGTGAADDSGLPNDRFFAVRPEGSVSTLKIQRTERGDSAVYLCASSLGSSDTDTQYFGPGTRLTVL.

The genes are TRBV30 and TRBJ1-5; TRBD1 might be the D (5 bases). The V gene's germline CDR1 is GTSNPN and CDR2 SVGIG (reference sequence). This CDR3 is built from 12 residues. The ends were cut back, 5 bases at V and 9 bases at J, with 14 bases in the middle. The CDR3 nucleotides are TGTGCCTGGGGGGACTTGATGGGGCCCCAGCATTTT. Translating gives CAWGDLMGPQHF.

Points on this clone: This CDR3 is also generated by other DNA sequences in the sample. The V gene is TRBV19, the J gene TRBJ1-2; 8 bases are shared with TRBD1. The CDR3 is 12 residues long. Unmatched junction bases numbered 0, after V lost 4 bases and J lost 5 bases. The germline CDR1 and CDR2 sequences are LNHDA and SQIVND (reference sequence). The CDR3 nucleotides read TGTGCCAGTAGTAGGACAGGGTATGGCTACACCTTC. It is translated as CASSRTGYGYTF.

In its sample, this clone was seen once. The rearrangement joins TRBV6-1 to TRBJ1-3, with 12 bases identical to TRBD1. This CDR3 contains 17 residues. The germline V gene has CDR1 MNHNS and CDR2 SASEGT. V trimming: 0 bases; J trimming: 4 bases; junction bases outside the gene matches: 4. CDR3 nucleotides: TGTGCCAGCAGTGAAGCCCGGGACAGGGGGCGAGGAAACACCATATATTTT. Translating gives CASSEARDRGRGNTIYF.

This clone was observed a single time. The chain combines TRBV27 with TRBJ2-3; TRBD2 might be the D (5 bases). V was pared by 3 bases and J by 2 bases, with 9 bases between. CDR1 and CDR2 from the germline V gene are MNHEY and SMNVEV (reference sequence). This CDR3 contains 14 residues. CDR3 sequence reads: CASSFEGYTDTQYF. Written as DNA, the CDR3 is TGTGCCAGCAGTTTTGAGGGATACACAGATACGCAGTATTTT.

The J gene is TRBJ1-2, the V gene TRBV19; 7 nucleotides match TRBD1. Germline V lookup: CDR1 LNHDA, CDR2 SQIVND (reference sequence). The CDR3 has 15 residues. V lost 1 base to trimming and J lost 4 bases; unmatched junction nucleotides: 6. As DNA, the CDR3 is TGTGCCAGTAGTATAGGCGAGGGGACAGTCTATGGCTACACCTTC. It yields the protein CASSIGEGTVYGYTF. The full variable domain, with the rest looked up from reference TRBV19 and TRBJ1-2, is DGGITQSPKYLFRKEGQNVTLSCEQNLNHDAMYWYRQDPGQGLRLIYYSQIVNDFQKGDIAEGYSVSREKKESFPLTVTSAQKNPTAFYLCASSIGEGTVYGYTFGSGTRLTVV.

This chain uses TRBV5-6 with TRBJ1-6, with a weak D call TRBD1 (5 bases). The CDR3 has 14 residues. The germline gives CDR1 SGHDT, CDR2 YYEEEE. V shed 0 bases and J shed 7 bases, with 8 bases lying between them. This chain's CDR3 is CASSLDRINSPLHF. For the CDR3, the DNA is TGTGCCAGCAGCTTGGACAGGATAAATTCACCCCTCCACTTT.

V usage is TRBV4-2 and J usage is TRBJ2-7; 13 nucleotides agree with TRBD2. V dropped 2 bases and J dropped 4; count of bases not matched to a gene: 5. The CDR3 has 16 amino acids. Germline V CDR1 and CDR2: LGHNA, YNFKEQ. CDR3: CASSQSGTSGTYEQYF. As DNA, the CDR3 is TGTGCCAGCAGCCAATCCGGGACTAGCGGGACTTACGAGCAGTACTTC.